This record looks at one T cell receptor (beta chain) sequence and its context. Its target is not known. The germline V and J ends were trimmed by 7 bases and 12 bases, with 30 bases remaining between them. This CDR3 is 15 amino acids long. Germline assignment: CDR1 SQVTM and CDR2 ANQGSEA. This record comes from a study of breast tumors, draining lymph nodes, adjacent tissues. TCRdb re-called the multiplex PCR reads through MiXCR, storing one row per CDR3 protein. The sample consists of roughly 15,000 distinct CDR3 sequences, roughly three fifths of them appearing once. Study results and limitations: The data were judged consistent with most tumor T cells coming from lymph node and expanding in tumor. Tumors had less TCR diversity than lymph nodes, more than nontumor tissue. The lymph node origin of tumor T cells was framed as consistent with a hypothesis, not demonstrated.

What was sequenced was tumor-adjacent breast tissue. This receptor was identified in a female donor with breast cancer. Some clones in this sample may be carry-over from other donors' samples. The genes are TRBV29-1 and TRBJ1-2; no clear D gene. CDR3 residues: CSAPDPRGPVNYDTF. CDR3 bases: TGCAGCGCCCCGGACCCCCGAGGGCCCGTAAACTATGACACCTTC.